The source of this T cell receptor beta chain is a study of cytomegalovirus exposure and HLA in healthy donors. The germline V gene has CDR1 SGHTA and CDR2 FQGTGA. The CDR3 consists of 15 residues. Trimming shortened V by 2 bases and J by 3 bases, and 10 bases separated the two germline ends. A multiplex PCR was run with 60 Vbeta primers and 13 Jbeta primers. Method: immunoSEQ multiplex PCR; TCRdb's copy keeps in-frame clones and lacks some. The sample data list over 70,000 clones. This sequence originates from a woman aged 40 to 50 in good health and CMV-seropositive. The chain links TRBV7-3 to TRBJ1-4; D is unresolved. Material for sequencing was PBMCs. The CDR3 nucleotides are TGTGCCAGCAGCTTACCACAGCTGGCTAATGAAAAACTGTTTTTT. Protein product: CASSLPQLANEKLFF.